Shown below are 10 T cell receptor beta chains from a single sample sequenced in a study of blood T cell repertoires in COVID-19. Produced via immunoSEQ multiplex PCR; TCRdb's table is partial and in-frame only. The sample contains 100,000 or so clones, roughly 79% of which appear only once. The specimen was peripheral blood. The receptors shown here come from a woman in her 70s with acute or convalescent COVID-19.

The V call is TRBV19, the J call TRBJ2-2, with 9 bases fitting TRBD1. CDR3 size: 15 residues. Looked up from germline, CDR1 is LNHDA and CDR2 is SQIVND (reference sequence). With 5 bases clipped from V and 2 bases from J, the junction kept 3 bases outside the gene matches. In DNA, the CDR3 is TGTGCCAGTAGTGCGGACAGGGGTAACACCGGGGAGCTGTTTTTT. Translation gives CASSADRGNTGELFF.

In DNA form, the CDR3 reads TGTGCCAGCAGCTTAGGGGCGGACATCACCTACGAGCAGTACTTC. Translation: CASSLGADITYEQYF. The chain carries TRBV11-2 and TRBJ2-7; maybe TRBD1 (5 bases). The CDR3 has 15 amino acids. The germline V gene encodes CDR1 SGHAT and CDR2 FQNNGV. Trimming took off 1 base at V and 2 bases at J, with 12 bases between the two ends.

This chain uses TRBV5-4 with TRBJ2-1; 9 nucleotides match TRBD2. Trimming took 4 bases from V and 2 from J; bases not matched to a gene: 4. The CDR3 length is 15 residues. Germline assignment: CDR1 SGHNT and CDR2 YYREEE (reference sequence). The CDR3 is CASSPGLATYNEQFF. CDR3 nucleotides: TGTGCCAGCAGCCCTGGACTAGCGACCTACAATGAGCAGTTCTTC.

The chain recombines TRBV9 with TRBJ2-3, with 15 nucleotides matching TRBD2. Germline loops: CDR1 SGDLS, CDR2 YYNGEE. V trimming: 4 bases; J trimming: 5 bases; junction bases outside the gene matches: 2. The CDR3 contains 15 residues. The DNA for the CDR3 is TGTGCCAGCAGCAGGACTAGCGGGGGGGGAGATACGCAGTATTTT. Amino acid sequence: CASSRTSGGGDTQYF.

This sequence joins TRBV3-1 (or the pseudogene TRBV3-2) and TRBJ2-1, with 13 bases identical to TRBD2. The CDR3 totals 16 residues. V shed 4 bases and J 4 bases; nucleotides not matched to a gene: 4. Germline lookup yields CDR1 LGHDT and CDR2 YNNKEL (reference sequence). Written as DNA, the CDR3 is TGTGCCAGCAGCCGAAAACTAGCGGGAGGGTACAATGAGCAGTTCTTC. It yields the protein CASSRKLAGGYNEQFF.

V usage is TRBV3-1 (or the pseudogene TRBV3-2) and J usage is TRBJ1-2; TRBD1 might be the D (6 bases). CDR1 is LGHDT, CDR2 YNNKEL, per germline (reference sequence). The CDR3 is 15 residues long. Between the trimmed V and J ends, which lost 1 base and 4 bases, there was a span of 13 bases. The CDR3, as DNA: TGTGCCAGCAGCCAAGGAGGGGAGGGGGGCTATGGCTACACCTTC. Translating it yields CASSQGGEGGYGYTF.

Regarding this clone: Other DNA sequences of this sample code for an identical CDR3. The chain is built from TRBV29-1 and TRBJ2-3, with TRBD2 matching 9 bases. The CDR3 runs to 14 residues. V was pared by 2 bases and J by 3 bases, with 3 bases of the junction left unmatched. From germline, CDR1 is SQVTM and CDR2 ANQGSEA. The chain's CDR3 is CSVESREGTDTQYF. The CDR3 DNA sequence: TGCAGCGTTGAATCGCGGGAGGGAACAGATACGCAGTATTTT.

The chain combines TRBV29-1 with TRBJ1-3, with TRBD1 matching over 7 bases. Germline V gene data show CDR1 as SQVTM and CDR2 as ANQGSEA. CDR3 length equals 13 residues. J gave up 7 bases and V 7 bases, and 10 bases lay outside the gene matches. The CDR3 spells CSALTGDRNTIYF. CDR3 DNA sequence: TGCAGCGCCCTAACAGGGGATAGGAACACCATATATTTT.

CDR3 bases: TGTGCCATCAGATCCACAGGGGGTGACTATGGCTACACCTTC. Translation: CAIRSTGGDYGYTF. This chain uses TRBV10-3 with TRBJ1-2, with 8 bases matching TRBD1. Trimming removed 6 bases from V and 3 bases from J; junction bases left unmatched: 6. The CDR3 loop spans 14 amino acids. From germline, CDR1 is ENHRY and CDR2 SYGVKD.

V is TRBV27 and J is TRBJ1-5, with 9 bases identical to TRBD1. CDR3 size: 14 residues. The germline CDR1 and CDR2 sequences are MNHEY and SMNVEV (reference sequence). V lost 6 bases, J lost 6 bases, and 6 bases stayed unmatched. The DNA for the CDR3 is TGTGCCAGCAGATTGGGACAGGGCCTTCAGCCCCAGCATTTT. Its protein is CASRLGQGLQPQHF.